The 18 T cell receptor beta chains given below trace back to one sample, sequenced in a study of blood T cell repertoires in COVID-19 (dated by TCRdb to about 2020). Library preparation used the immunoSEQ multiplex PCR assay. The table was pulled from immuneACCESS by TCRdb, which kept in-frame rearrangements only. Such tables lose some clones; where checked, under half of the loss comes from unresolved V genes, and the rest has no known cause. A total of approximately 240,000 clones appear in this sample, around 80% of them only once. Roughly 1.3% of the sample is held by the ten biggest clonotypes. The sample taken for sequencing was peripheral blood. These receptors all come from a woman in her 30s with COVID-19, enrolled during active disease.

The DNA for the CDR3 is TGTGCCAGCAGCAAAAATTCGGGGGTCGGAGATACGCAGTATTTT. This codes for CASSKNSGVGDTQYF. The genes are TRBV21-1 and TRBJ2-3; no DNA check was done on the table's D call, TRBD2. TRBV21-1 is described as a pseudogene. The CDR3 consists of 15 residues.

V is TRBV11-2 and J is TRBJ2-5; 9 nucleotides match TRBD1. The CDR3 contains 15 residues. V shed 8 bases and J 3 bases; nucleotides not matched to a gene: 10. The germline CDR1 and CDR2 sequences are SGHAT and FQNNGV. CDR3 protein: CASGSRQGEKETQYF. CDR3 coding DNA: TGTGCCAGCGGATCAAGACAGGGGGAGAAAGAGACCCAGTACTTC.

CDR3 amino acids: CASSLAGGRDEQFF. CDR3 nucleotide sequence: TGTGCCAGCTCCCTGGCGGGGGGGAGGGATGAGCAGTTCTTC. The chain is built from TRBV3-1 (or the pseudogene TRBV3-2) and TRBJ2-1; 9 bases fit TRBD2. Trimming cost V 8 bases and J 8 bases; bases outside gene matches: 10. Germline V lookup: CDR1 LGHDT, CDR2 YNNKEL (reference sequence). This CDR3 spans 14 amino acids.

The CDR3 bases are TGTGCCAGCAGACAGAACACTGAAGCTTTCTTT. This translates into CASRQNTEAFF. V is TRBV6-5 and J is TRBJ1-1; no firm D call. Trimming shortened V by 6 bases and J by 1 base, and 3 bases separated the two germline ends. Germline lookup yields CDR1 MNHEY and CDR2 SVGAGI. The CDR3 has 11 amino acids.

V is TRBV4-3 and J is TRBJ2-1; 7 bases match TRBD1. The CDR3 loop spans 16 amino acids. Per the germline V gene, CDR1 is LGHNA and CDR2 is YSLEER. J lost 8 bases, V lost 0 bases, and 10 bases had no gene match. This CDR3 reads CASSQEQGFSGHEQFF. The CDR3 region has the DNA TGCGCCAGCAGCCAAGAACAGGGGTTTAGTGGGCATGAGCAGTTCTTC.

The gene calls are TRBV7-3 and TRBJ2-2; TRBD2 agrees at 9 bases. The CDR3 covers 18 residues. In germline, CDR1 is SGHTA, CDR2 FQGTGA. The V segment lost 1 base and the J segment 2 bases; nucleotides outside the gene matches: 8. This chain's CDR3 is CASSLMAGGPKNTGELFF. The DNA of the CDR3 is TGTGCCAGCAGCTTAATGGCGGGAGGGCCTAAAAACACCGGGGAGCTGTTTTTT.

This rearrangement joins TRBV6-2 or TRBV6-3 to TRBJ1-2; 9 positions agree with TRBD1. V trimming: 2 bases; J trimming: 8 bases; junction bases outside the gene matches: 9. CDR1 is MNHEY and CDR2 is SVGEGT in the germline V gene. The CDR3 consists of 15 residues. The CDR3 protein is CASSYADRGSGGYTF. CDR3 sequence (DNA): TGTGCCAGCAGTTACGCTGACAGGGGGAGTGGAGGCTACACCTTC.

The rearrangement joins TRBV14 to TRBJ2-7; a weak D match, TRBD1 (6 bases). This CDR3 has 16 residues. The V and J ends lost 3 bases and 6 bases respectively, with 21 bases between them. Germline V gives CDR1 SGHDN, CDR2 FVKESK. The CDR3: CASSHPPRTATTEQYF. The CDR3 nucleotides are TGTGCCAGCAGCCACCCTCCCCGGACAGCCACTACCGAGCAGTACTTC.

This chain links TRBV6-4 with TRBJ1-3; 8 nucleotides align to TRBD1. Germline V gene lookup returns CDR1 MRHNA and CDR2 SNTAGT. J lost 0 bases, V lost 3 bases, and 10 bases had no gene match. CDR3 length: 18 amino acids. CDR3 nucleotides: TGTGCCAGCAGTGAGTCCGGGACAGGTTATAGCTCTGGAAACACCATATATTTT. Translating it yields CASSESGTGYSSGNTIYF.

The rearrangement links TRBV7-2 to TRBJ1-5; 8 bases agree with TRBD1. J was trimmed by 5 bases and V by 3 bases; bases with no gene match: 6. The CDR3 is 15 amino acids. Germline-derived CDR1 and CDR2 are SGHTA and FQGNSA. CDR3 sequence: CASSFSTGGYQPQHF. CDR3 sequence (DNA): TGTGCCAGCAGCTTCTCCACAGGGGGGTATCAGCCCCAGCATTTT.

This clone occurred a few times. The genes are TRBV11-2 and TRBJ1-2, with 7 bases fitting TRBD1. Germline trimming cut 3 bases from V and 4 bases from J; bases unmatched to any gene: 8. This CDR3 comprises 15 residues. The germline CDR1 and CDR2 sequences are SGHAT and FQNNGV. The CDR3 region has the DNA TGTGCCAGCAGCTTCCGGGACAGAGAACTCTATGGCTACACCTTC. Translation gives CASSFRDRELYGYTF.

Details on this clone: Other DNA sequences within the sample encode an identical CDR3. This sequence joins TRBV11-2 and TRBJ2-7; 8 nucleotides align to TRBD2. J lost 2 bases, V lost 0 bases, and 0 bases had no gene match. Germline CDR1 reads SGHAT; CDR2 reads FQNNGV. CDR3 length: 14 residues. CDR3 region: CASSLERGAYEQYF. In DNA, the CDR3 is TGTGCCAGCAGCTTAGAGCGGGGGGCCTACGAGCAGTACTTC. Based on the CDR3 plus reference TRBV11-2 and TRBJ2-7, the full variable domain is EAGVAQSPRYKIIEKRQSVAFWCNPISGHATLYWYQQILGQGPKLLIQFQNNGVVDDSQLPKDRFSAERLKGVDSTLKIQPAKLEDSAVYLCASSLERGAYEQYFGPGTRLTVT.

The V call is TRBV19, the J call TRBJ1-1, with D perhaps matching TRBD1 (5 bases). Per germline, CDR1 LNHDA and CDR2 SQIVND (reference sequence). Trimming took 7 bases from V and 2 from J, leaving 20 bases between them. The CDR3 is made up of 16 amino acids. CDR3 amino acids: CASTEQVGPINTEAFF. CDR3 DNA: TGTGCCAGTACGGAACAGGTCGGACCAATAAACACTGAAGCTTTCTTT.

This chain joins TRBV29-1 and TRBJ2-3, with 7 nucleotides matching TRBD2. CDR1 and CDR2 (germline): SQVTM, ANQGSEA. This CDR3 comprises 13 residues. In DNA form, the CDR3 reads TGCAGTGTGCTAGCGGTGGGTGTGAATACGCAGTATTTT. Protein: CSVLAVGVNTQYF.

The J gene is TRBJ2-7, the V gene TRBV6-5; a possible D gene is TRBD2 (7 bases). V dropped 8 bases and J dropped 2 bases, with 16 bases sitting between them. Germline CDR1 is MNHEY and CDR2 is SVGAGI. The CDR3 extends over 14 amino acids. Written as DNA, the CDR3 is TGTGCCAGCGGCGGGGGCCAGTCAGCCTACGAGCAGTACTTC. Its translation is CASGGGQSAYEQYF.

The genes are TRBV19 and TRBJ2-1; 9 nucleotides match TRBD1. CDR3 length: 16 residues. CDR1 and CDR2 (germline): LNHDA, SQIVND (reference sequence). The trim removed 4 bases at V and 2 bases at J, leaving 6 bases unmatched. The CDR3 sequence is CASSTRTGEAYNEQFF. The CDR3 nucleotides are TGTGCCAGTAGTACCCGGACAGGGGAGGCCTACAATGAGCAGTTCTTC. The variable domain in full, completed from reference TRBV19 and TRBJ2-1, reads DGGITQSPKYLFRKEGQNVTLSCEQNLNHDAMYWYRQDPGQGLRLIYYSQIVNDFQKGDIAEGYSVSREKKESFPLTVTSAQKNPTAFYLCASSTRTGEAYNEQFFGPGTRLTVL.

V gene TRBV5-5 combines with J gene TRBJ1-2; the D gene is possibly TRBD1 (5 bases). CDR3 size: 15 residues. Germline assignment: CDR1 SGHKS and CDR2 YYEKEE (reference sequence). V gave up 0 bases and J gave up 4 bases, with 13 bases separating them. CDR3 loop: CASSLGGRVVYGYTF. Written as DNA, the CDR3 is TGTGCCAGCAGCTTGGGCGGCAGGGTTGTCTATGGCTACACCTTC. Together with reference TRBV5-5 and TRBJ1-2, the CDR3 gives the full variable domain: DAGVTQSPTHLIKTRGQQVTLRCSPISGHKSVSWYQQVLGQGPQFIFQYYEKEERGRGNFPDRFSARQFPNYSSELNVNALLLGDSALYLCASSLGGRVVYGYTFGSGTRLTVV.

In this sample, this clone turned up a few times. This CDR3 is CSVGVGLRSGELFF. CDR3 sequence (DNA): TGCAGCGTTGGGGTCGGACTGAGGTCCGGGGAGCTGTTTTTT. The chain carries TRBV29-1 and TRBJ2-2, with D possibly TRBD2 on 5 matching bases. CDR1 is SQVTM, CDR2 ANQGSEA, per germline. The CDR3 length is 14 residues. Trimming left V 4 bases short and J 6 bases short, with 15 bases between.